This record covers a single T cell receptor beta chain. The sample is drawn from a study of shared clonotypes between healthy human individuals. Study-level background: A couple of women and a few men aged 18 to 49 served as donors.

V was cut by 6 bases and J by 9 bases, with 22 bases left in between. This CDR3 comprises 15 residues. Germline CDR1 reads SGHRS; CDR2 reads YFSETQ. This table comes from immunoSEQ multiplex PCR, and its TCRdb copy is limited to in-frame clones, with some not included. The sample carries some 2.4 million clones, 93% recorded once. The clonotype comes from a man younger than 35 in good health. Some clones in this sample may be carry-over from other donors' samples. Source material: naive CD4+ T cells from PBMCs. The subset: CD45RA+ positively selected. The genes are TRBV5-1 and TRBJ2-1, with D tentatively TRBD1 (5 bases). The DNA for the CDR3 is TGCGCCAGCACCCCCACCTCAGGGTCTGGTGCTGAGCAGTTCTTC. Residues: CASTPTSGSGAEQFF.